The TCR beta chain under discussion was sequenced for a study of CD8 T cells in Susac syndrome. CDR3 length: 17 residues. Germline V gene sequence: CDR1 LNHDA, CDR2 SQIVND (reference sequence). The V gene end was trimmed by 1 base and the J gene end by 0 bases; junction bases not matched to a gene: 9. RNA, at roughly 0.45 to 1 ug, was reverse transcribed with random hexamers. Via MiXCR, TCRdb re-called the immunoSEQ multiplex PCR reads, giving one row per CDR3 protein. The data contain about 150,000 distinct CDR3 sequences, about 95% of them singletons. In blood CD8+ and CD4+ T cells, TCR beta underwent sequencing.

This chain links TRBV19 with TRBJ2-7, with 7 positions matching TRBD1. The source of this sequence is a human donor with Susac syndrome. The sequenced sample was CD4+ T cells from PBMCs. The CDR3: CASSIGVSGTASYEQYF. DNA of the CDR3: TGTGCCAGTAGTATAGGAGTTTCAGGGACAGCCTCCTACGAGCAGTACTTC.